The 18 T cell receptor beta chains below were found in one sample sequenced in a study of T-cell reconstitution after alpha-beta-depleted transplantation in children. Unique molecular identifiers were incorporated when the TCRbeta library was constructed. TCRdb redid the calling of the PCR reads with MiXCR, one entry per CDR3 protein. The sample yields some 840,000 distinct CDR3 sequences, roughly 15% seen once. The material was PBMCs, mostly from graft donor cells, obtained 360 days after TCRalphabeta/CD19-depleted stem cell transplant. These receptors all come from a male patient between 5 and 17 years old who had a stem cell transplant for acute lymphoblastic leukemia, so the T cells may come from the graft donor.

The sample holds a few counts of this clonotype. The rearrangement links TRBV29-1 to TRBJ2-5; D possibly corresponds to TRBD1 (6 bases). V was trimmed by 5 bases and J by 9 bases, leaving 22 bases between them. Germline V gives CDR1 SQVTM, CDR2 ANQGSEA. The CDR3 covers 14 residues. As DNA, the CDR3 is TGCAGCGTTCGAAGACAGGACGCCTTAAAGGCCCAGTACTTC. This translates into CSVRRQDALKAQYF.

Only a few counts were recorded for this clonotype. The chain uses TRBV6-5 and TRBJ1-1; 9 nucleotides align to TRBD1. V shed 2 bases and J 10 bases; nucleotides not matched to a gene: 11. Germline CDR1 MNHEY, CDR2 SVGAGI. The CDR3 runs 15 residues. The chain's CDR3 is CASSYGGQGPIGAFF. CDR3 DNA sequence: TGTGCCAGCAGTTACGGGGGACAGGGACCTATAGGAGCTTTCTTT.

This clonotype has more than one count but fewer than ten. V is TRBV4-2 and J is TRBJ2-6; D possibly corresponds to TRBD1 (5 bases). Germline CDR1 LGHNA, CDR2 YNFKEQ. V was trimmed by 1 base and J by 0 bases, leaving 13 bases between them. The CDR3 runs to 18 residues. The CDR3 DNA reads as TGTGCCAGCAGCCAAGCCTGGGGCCAGAACTCTGGGGCCAACGTCCTGACTTTC. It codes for CASSQAWGQNSGANVLTF.

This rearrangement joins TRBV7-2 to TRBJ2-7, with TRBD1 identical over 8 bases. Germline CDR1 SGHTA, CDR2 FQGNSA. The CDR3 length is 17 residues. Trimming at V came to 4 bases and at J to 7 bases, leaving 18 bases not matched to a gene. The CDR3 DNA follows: TGTGCCAGCAGCTCTTTATATCGGAGGGGGACAGGCGGGGAGCAGTACTTC. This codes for CASSSLYRRGTGGEQYF.

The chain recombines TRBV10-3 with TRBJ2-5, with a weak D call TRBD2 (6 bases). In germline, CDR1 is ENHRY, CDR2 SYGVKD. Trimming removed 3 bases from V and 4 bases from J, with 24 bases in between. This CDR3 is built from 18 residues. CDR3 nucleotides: TGTGCCATCAGTGACCACCTGCGGGTGGGGGGTCCCCCAGAGACCCAGTACTTC. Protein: CAISDHLRVGGPPETQYF.

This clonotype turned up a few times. The CDR3 loop reads CASSLIDRRKLFF. In nucleotides, the CDR3 is TGTGCCAGCAGCTTGATCGACAGGAGAAAACTGTTTTTT. The rearrangement links TRBV5-5 to TRBJ1-4, with a tentative D call TRBD1 (6 bases). Per germline, CDR1 SGHKS and CDR2 YYEKEE (reference sequence). The CDR3 loop spans 13 amino acids. Trimming removed 1 base from V and 10 bases from J, with 11 bases in between.

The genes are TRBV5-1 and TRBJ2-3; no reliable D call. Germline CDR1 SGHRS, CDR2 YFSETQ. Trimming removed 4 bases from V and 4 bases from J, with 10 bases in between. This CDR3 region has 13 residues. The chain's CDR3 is CASSPSFPDTQYF. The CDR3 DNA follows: TGCGCCAGCAGCCCCTCTTTCCCAGATACGCAGTATTTT.

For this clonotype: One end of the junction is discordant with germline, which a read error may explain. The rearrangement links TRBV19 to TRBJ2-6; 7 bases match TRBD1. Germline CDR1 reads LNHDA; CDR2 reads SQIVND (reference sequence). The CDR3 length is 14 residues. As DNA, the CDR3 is TGTGCCAGTTCACGCCTCGAGGGGGCCAACGTCCTGTCTTTC. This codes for CASSRLEGANVLSF.

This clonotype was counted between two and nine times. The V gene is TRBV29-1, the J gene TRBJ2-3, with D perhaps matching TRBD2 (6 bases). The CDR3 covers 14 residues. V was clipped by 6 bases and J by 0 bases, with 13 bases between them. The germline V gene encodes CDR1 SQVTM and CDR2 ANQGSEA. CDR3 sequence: CSVAPGLSTDTQYF. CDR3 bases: TGCAGCGTGGCCCCGGGACTCAGCACAGATACGCAGTATTTT.

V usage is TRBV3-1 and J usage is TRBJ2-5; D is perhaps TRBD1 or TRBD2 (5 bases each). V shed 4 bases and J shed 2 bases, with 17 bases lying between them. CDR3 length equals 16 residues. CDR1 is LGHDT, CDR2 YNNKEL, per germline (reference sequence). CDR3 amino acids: CASSPRVGEFQETQYF. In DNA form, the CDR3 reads TGTGCCAGCAGCCCTAGGGTGGGGGAGTTTCAAGAGACCCAGTACTTC.

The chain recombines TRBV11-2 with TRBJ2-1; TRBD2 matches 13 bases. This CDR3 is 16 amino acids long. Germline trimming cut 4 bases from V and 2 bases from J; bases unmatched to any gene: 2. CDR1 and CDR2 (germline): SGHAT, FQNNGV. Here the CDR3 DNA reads TGTGCCAGCAGCTGGACTAGCGGGAGTACCTACAATGAGCAGTTCTTC. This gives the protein CASSWTSGSTYNEQFF.

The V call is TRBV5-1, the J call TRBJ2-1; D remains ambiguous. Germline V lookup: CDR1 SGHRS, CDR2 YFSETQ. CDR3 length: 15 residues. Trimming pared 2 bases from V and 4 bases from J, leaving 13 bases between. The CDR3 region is CASSFRQMSYNEQFF. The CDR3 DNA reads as TGCGCCAGCAGCTTCCGGCAGATGAGTTACAATGAGCAGTTCTTC.

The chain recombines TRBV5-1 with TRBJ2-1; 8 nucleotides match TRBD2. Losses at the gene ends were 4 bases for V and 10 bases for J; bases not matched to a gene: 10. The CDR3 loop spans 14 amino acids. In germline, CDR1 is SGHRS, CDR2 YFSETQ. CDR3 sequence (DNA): TGCGCCAGCAGCGGATCCGGGAGGGCCCAAGAGCAGTTCTTC. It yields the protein CASSGSGRAQEQFF.

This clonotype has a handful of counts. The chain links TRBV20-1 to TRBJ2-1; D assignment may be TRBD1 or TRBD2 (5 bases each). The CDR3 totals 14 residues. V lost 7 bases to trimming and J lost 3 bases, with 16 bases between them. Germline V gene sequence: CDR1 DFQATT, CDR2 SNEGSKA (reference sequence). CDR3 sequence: CSGPGRLGYNEQFF. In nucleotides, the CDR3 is TGCAGTGGACCAGGGAGACTGGGCTACAATGAGCAGTTCTTC.

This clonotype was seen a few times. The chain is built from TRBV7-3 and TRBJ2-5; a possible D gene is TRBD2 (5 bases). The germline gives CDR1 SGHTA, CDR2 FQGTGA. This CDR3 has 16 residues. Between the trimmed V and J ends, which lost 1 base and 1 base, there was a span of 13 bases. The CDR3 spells CASSLRGPGPQETQYF. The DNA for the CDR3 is TGTGCCAGCAGCTTAAGAGGGCCTGGTCCCCAAGAGACCCAGTACTTC.

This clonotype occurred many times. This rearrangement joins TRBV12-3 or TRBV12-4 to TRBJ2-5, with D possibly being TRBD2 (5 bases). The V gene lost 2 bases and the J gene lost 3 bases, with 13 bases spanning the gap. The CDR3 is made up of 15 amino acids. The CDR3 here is CASSLRDPNKETQYF. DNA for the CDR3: TGTGCCAGCAGTTTACGGGATCCGAATAAAGAGACCCAGTACTTC.

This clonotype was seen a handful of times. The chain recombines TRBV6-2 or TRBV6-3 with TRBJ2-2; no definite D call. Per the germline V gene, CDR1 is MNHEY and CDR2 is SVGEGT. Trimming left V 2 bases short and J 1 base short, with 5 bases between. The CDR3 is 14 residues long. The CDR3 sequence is CASSYVENTGELFF. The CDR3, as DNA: TGTGCCAGCAGTTACGTGGAGAACACCGGGGAGCTGTTTTTT.

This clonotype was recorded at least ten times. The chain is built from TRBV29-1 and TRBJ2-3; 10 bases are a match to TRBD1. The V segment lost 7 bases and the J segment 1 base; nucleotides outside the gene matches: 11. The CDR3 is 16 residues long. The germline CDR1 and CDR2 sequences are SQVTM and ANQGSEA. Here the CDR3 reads CSAGTGESLGTDTQYF. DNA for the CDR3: TGCAGCGCCGGGACAGGGGAGTCTCTAGGCACAGATACGCAGTATTTT.